One sample yielded the 17 T cell receptor beta chains listed below, sequenced in a study of cytomegalovirus exposure and HLA in healthy donors. Amplification used 60 Vbeta primers and 13 Jbeta primers. TCRdb's table, derived via immunoSEQ multiplex PCR, lists solely in-frame clones and lacks some. The sample contains around 190,000 clones, roughly 80% of which appear only once. Sequenced sample: PBMCs. The receptor set was obtained from a young woman in good health and CMV-seronegative.

The V gene is TRBV6-1, the J gene TRBJ2-3; 12 bases fit TRBD2. The germline V gene encodes CDR1 MNHNS and CDR2 SASEGT. Trimming took 4 bases from V and 5 from J; bases not matched to a gene: 7. The CDR3 has 16 residues. DNA for the CDR3: TGTGCCAGCAGTGGCGCTAGCGGGAGGGAAGGAGATACGCAGTATTTT. Translated: CASSGASGREGDTQYF.

The rearrangement uses TRBV30 and TRBJ1-1; D ambiguous. CDR3 length: 18 residues. V was trimmed by 4 bases and J by 5 bases, leaving 29 bases between them. The germline V gene has CDR1 GTSNPN and CDR2 SVGIG (reference sequence). Here the CDR3 DNA reads TGTGCCTGGACCATGGGAGTCCGAGGTCTGAATAATAGAACTGAAGCTTTCTTT. Its protein product is CAWTMGVRGLNNRTEAFF.

The V gene is TRBV28, the J gene TRBJ1-2; 8 nucleotides match TRBD1. CDR3 length: 16 residues. Germline V gene lookup returns CDR1 MDHEN and CDR2 SYDVKM. V shed 8 bases and J 3 bases; nucleotides not matched to a gene: 14. The CDR3 loop is CASAPQGARGYYGYTF. The CDR3 coding sequence is TGTGCCAGCGCCCCCCAGGGGGCGCGTGGTTACTATGGCTACACCTTC.

The genes are TRBV4-2 and TRBJ2-7; 11 bases align to TRBD2. Germline trimming cut 4 bases from V and 4 bases from J; bases unmatched to any gene: 15. This CDR3 spans 18 amino acids. CDR1 and CDR2 (germline): LGHNA, YNFKEQ. CDR3 region: CASSLEYLAGGQWYEQYF. Here the CDR3 DNA reads TGTGCCAGCAGCCTAGAGTATCTAGCGGGGGGTCAATGGTACGAGCAGTACTTC.

The CDR3 DNA follows: TGTGCCAGCAGATACAGCTACGAGCAGTACTTC. This translates into CASRYSYEQYF. The chain has TRBV5-8 and TRBJ2-7; no definite D call. Germline lookup yields CDR1 SGHTS and CDR2 YDEGEE. The germline V and J ends were trimmed by 5 bases and 3 bases, with 6 bases remaining between them. The CDR3 has 11 amino acids. The variable domain in full, with the rest retrieved from reference TRBV5-8 and TRBJ2-7, is EAGVTQSPTHLIKTRGQQATLRCSPISGHTSVYWYQQALGLGLQFLLWYDEGEERNRGNFPPRFSGRQFPNYSSELNVNALELEDSALYLCASRYSYEQYFGPGTRLTVT.

The chain is built from TRBV19 and TRBJ2-1; no clear D gene. Germline V gene sequence: CDR1 LNHDA, CDR2 SQIVND (reference sequence). V was clipped by 6 bases and J by 6 bases, with 9 bases between them. The CDR3 loop spans 12 amino acids. The CDR3 here is CASRDGGNEQFF. The CDR3 coding sequence is TGTGCCAGTAGAGACGGCGGCAATGAGCAGTTCTTC. Drawing the rest from reference TRBV19 and TRBJ2-1, the complete variable domain is DGGITQSPKYLFRKEGQNVTLSCEQNLNHDAMYWYRQDPGQGLRLIYYSQIVNDFQKGDIAEGYSVSREKKESFPLTVTSAQKNPTAFYLCASRDGGNEQFFGPGTRLTVL.

This clone occurred a few times. This chain connects TRBV5-1 to TRBJ1-3, with a weak D call TRBD1 (6 bases). Between the trimmed V and J ends, which lost 4 bases and 4 bases, there was a span of 18 bases. Germline values: CDR1 SGHRS, CDR2 YFSETQ. The CDR3 consists of 16 residues. CDR3 DNA: TGCGCCAGCAGCCGGGACACCTACTCTGGCGGAAACACCATATATTTT. Protein sequence: CASSRDTYSGGNTIYF. The variable domain in full, completed from reference TRBV5-1 and TRBJ1-3, reads KAGVTQTPRYLIKTRGQQVTLSCSPISGHRSVSWYQQTPGQGLQFLFEYFSETQRNKGNFPGRFSGRQFSNSRSEMNVSTLELGDSALYLCASSRDTYSGGNTIYFGEGSWLTVV.

V is TRBV4-1 and J is TRBJ2-6; the match to TRBD2 covers 8 bases. From germline, CDR1 is MGHRA and CDR2 YSYEKL. V shed 4 bases and J 2 bases; nucleotides not matched to a gene: 4. The CDR3 totals 16 residues. The CDR3 DNA sequence: TGCGCCAGCAGCCTGTTACTAGCGGCTGGGGCCAACGTCCTGACTTTC. Its translation: CASSLLLAAGANVLTF.

J is TRBJ2-1 and V is TRBV29-1; D is unclear. Trimming took 4 bases from V and 3 from J, leaving 13 bases between them. The length of the CDR3 is 14 residues. Germline V gene lookup returns CDR1 SQVTM and CDR2 ANQGSEA. The CDR3 spells CSVGEQILYNEQFF. The CDR3 DNA is TGCAGCGTTGGAGAACAGATACTCTACAATGAGCAGTTCTTC.

This clone was seen a single time. CDR3 in amino acids: CASSAGQEPEKLFF. CDR3 nucleotide sequence: TGTGCCAGTAGTGCAGGGCAGGAACCTGAAAAACTGTTTTTT. V usage is TRBV19 and J usage is TRBJ1-4; TRBD1 might be the D (5 bases). V lost 5 bases and J lost 7, with 14 bases in between. The CDR3 totals 14 residues. The germline CDR1 and CDR2 sequences are LNHDA and SQIVND (reference sequence).

This clone was detected once. This rearrangement joins TRBV9 to TRBJ1-2; perhaps TRBD1 as D (5 bases). V lost 3 bases and J 7 bases, leaving 25 bases between the germline ends. The CDR3 extends over 17 amino acids. Per germline, CDR1 SGDLS and CDR2 YYNGEE. CDR3 residues: CASSETGQDNLYRGYTF. In nucleotides, the CDR3 is TGTGCCAGCAGCGAAACCGGCCAGGACAACCTCTACCGTGGCTACACCTTC.

The chain employs TRBV7-9 and TRBJ2-3; TRBD2 matches at 9 bases. Germline trimming cut 3 bases from V and 2 bases from J; bases unmatched to any gene: 12. Per germline, CDR1 SEHNR and CDR2 FQNEAQ (reference sequence). The CDR3 consists of 18 residues. Written as DNA, the CDR3 is TGTGCCAGCAGCTTTAAGCGGGGGGCTTCCCCGACCACAGATACGCAGTATTTT. Protein product: CASSFKRGASPTTDTQYF.

CDR3: CASSHTGQGENTGELFF. CDR3 nucleotide sequence: TGCGCCAGCAGCCACACAGGACAGGGTGAGAACACCGGGGAGCTGTTTTTT. V is TRBV4-1 and J is TRBJ2-2; 8 bases line up with TRBD1. Germline assignment: CDR1 MGHRA and CDR2 YSYEKL. V shed 3 bases and J 1 base; nucleotides not matched to a gene: 7. This CDR3 spans 17 amino acids.

CDR3 in DNA: TGCGCCAGCAGCTTGGCGGACACCGGTCCCCCAGATACGCAGTATTTT. Its protein product is CASSLADTGPPDTQYF. V is TRBV5-1 and J is TRBJ2-3; a possible D gene is TRBD1 (5 bases). This CDR3 has 16 amino acids. The V end was cut by 0 bases, the J end by 4 bases, with 15 bases between. Germline values: CDR1 SGHRS, CDR2 YFSETQ.

This clone was seen more than once but under ten times. This chain connects TRBV29-1 to TRBJ2-7, with D possibly being TRBD1 (5 bases). Germline CDR1 reads SQVTM; CDR2 reads ANQGSEA. The V end lost 5 bases, the J end lost 3 bases, and 8 bases lay between the germline ends. The CDR3 is 11 residues long. This CDR3 reads CSVLDSYEQYF. The CDR3 DNA is TGCAGCGTTCTCGACAGCTACGAGCAGTACTTC.

The table lists this clone with a count of one. The rearrangement uses TRBV5-1 and TRBJ2-4, with 10 bases fitting TRBD2. In germline, CDR1 is SGHRS, CDR2 YFSETQ. The CDR3 loop spans 17 amino acids. Trimming at V came to 2 bases and at J to 3 bases, leaving 8 bases not matched to a gene. CDR3 bases: TGCGCCAGCAGCTTCCCAGCGGGGGGGCGGGACAAAAACATTCAGTACTTC. Protein product: CASSFPAGGRDKNIQYF.

In this sample, this clone turned up a few times. V and J are TRBV6-1 and TRBJ2-3, with no clear D. V lost 6 bases, J lost 0 bases, and 10 bases lay in between. This CDR3 has 14 amino acids. Germline assignment: CDR1 MNHNS and CDR2 SASEGT. CDR3 sequence: CASRVMTSTDTQYF. The CDR3 DNA follows: TGTGCCAGCAGAGTGATGACTAGCACAGATACGCAGTATTTT.